The rows below give T cell receptor beta chains drawn from one sample of a study of blood T cell repertoires in COVID-19. TCRdb keeps only in-frame clones here, not all; method: immunoSEQ multiplex PCR. The sample has some 48,000 clones; around four fifths are singletons. Sequenced: peripheral blood. The receptor set was obtained from a human donor in a cohort sampled during active COVID-19. CDR3s include the opening cysteine and the closing phenylalanine or tryptophan. A D gene is named only where the DNA matches it firmly.

TRBV19,TRBD1,TRBJ1-2,TGTGCCAGTAGTGGAGACAGGGCCCATAACTATGGCTACACCTTC,CASSGDRAHNYGYTF
TRBV5-1,-,TRBJ1-2,TGCGCCAGCAGCCCGGCGGGCAGGGGTCATGGCTACACCTTC,CASSPAGRGHGYTF
TRBV2,-,TRBJ1-1,TGTGCCAGCAGTGGACAGCGCCACTGGTCCACTGAAGCTTTCTTT,CASSGQRHWSTEAFF
TRBV4-3,-,TRBJ1-1,TGCGCCAGCAGCCAAGAGGGCAGGGTCACTGAAGCTTTCTTT,CASSQEGRVTEAFF
TRBV19,-,TRBJ1-1,TGTGCCAGTAGTATAGTGGGCAGGGGACCGAACACTGAAGCTTTCTTT,CASSIVGRGPNTEAFF
TRBV5-1,-,TRBJ1-1,TGCGCCAGCAGCCCACAGGAGAACACTGAAGCTTTCTTT,CASSPQENTEAFF
TRBV28,-,TRBJ1-5,TGTGCCAGCAGGACGGACAAGGGGATTAATCAGCCCCAGCATTTT,CASRTDKGINQPQHF
TRBV27,TRBD1,TRBJ1-5,TGTGCCAGCAGTTTGATAACAGGGGATCAGCCCCAGCATTTT,CASSLITGDQPQHF
TRBV29-1,-,TRBJ2-3,TGCAGCGTTGACTACACCCAGGCAGATACGCAGTATTTT,CSVDYTQADTQYF
TRBV7-9,-,TRBJ2-5,TGTGCCAGCAGCTTAGGTTTGGGCAGGGGCCAAGAGACCCAGTACTTC,CASSLGLGRGQETQYF
TRBV3-1/TRBV3-2,-,TRBJ1-4,TGTGCCAGCAGCCAATCTGGGACTCTTGAAAAACTGTTTTTT,CASSQSGTLEKLFF
TRBV6-2/TRBV6-3,TRBD2,TRBJ2-3,TGTGCCAGCAGTTACAGAGCTAGCGGGGGGGGGAGCACAGATACGCAGTATTTT,CASSYRASGGGSTDTQYF
TRBV18,-,TRBJ1-3,TGTGCCAGCTCACCACCGTCCGTAACTGGAAACACCATATATTTT,CASSPPSVTGNTIYF
TRBV6-5,TRBD1,TRBJ1-6,TGTGCCAGCAGTTACTCCAACAGGGGTAATTCACCCCTCCACTTT,CASSYSNRGNSPLHF
TRBV5-1,TRBD1,TRBJ1-2,TGCGCCAGCAGCCCCACGACAGGGACCCTCTATGGCTACACCTTC,CASSPTTGTLYGYTF
TRBV5-1,TRBD1,TRBJ1-1,TGCGCCAGCAGCTTAGACGGACAGGGCCACACTGAAGCTTTCTTT,CASSLDGQGHTEAFF
TRBV15,TRBD1,TRBJ1-1,TGTGCCACCAGCAGAGATAGGGACAGAGTGAACACTGAAGCTTTCTTT,CATSRDRDRVNTEAFF
TRBV11-3,-,TRBJ2-1,TGTGCCAGCAGCTTAGCTAGCAGGGAGCAGTTCTTC,CASSLASREQFF
TRBV4-1,TRBD2,TRBJ2-7,TGCGCCAGCAGCCAAGATCGTCTAGCGGGGTCCTACGAGCAGTACTTC,CASSQDRLAGSYEQYF
TRBV6-5,-,TRBJ1-5,TGTGCCAGCAGTTCCAGGACAGCACAGCCCCAGCATTTT,CASSSRTAQPQHF
TRBV18,TRBD2,TRBJ2-1,TGTGCCAGCTCACCCACTAGCGGGGGGGGTGAGCAGTTCTTC,CASSPTSGGGEQFF
TRBV11-1,-,TRBJ1-1,TGTGCCAGCAGCTTACATGGGGGGAGAGTTTCTGAAGCTTTCTTT,CASSLHGGRVSEAFF
TRBV3-1/TRBV3-2,TRBD2,TRBJ2-5,TGTGCCAGCAGCCCTCGGGCAGCGGGGGTCCAAGAGACCCAGTACTTC,CASSPRAAGVQETQYF
TRBV27,-,TRBJ1-1,TGTGCCAGCAGTTCAGGGTTGGGCACTGAAGCTTTCTTT,CASSSGLGTEAFF
TRBV7-3,-,TRBJ2-6,TGTGCCAGCGGGGTAGACAGCTCTGGGGCCAACGTCCTGACTTTC,CASGVDSSGANVLTF
TRBV19,TRBD2,TRBJ2-5,TGTGCCAGTAGTAATATAGCGGGGGGCGGGGAGACCCAGTACTTC,CASSNIAGGGETQYF
TRBV19,-,TRBJ1-1,TGTGCCAGTACTACAGCCATGAACACTGAAGCTTTCTTT,CASTTAMNTEAFF
TRBV4-3,-,TRBJ2-7,TGCGCCAGCAGCCAGTACCCCGGGACACGGTACGAGCAGTACTTC,CASSQYPGTRYEQYF
TRBV9,TRBD1,TRBJ1-6,TGTGCCAGCACAGGACAGGGGAATTCACCCCTCCACTTT,CASTGQGNSPLHF
TRBV21-1,-,TRBJ2-1,TGTGCCAGCAGCTCCCCCAGGGGGCGGAATGAGCAGTTCTTC,CASSSPRGRNEQFF
TRBV6-1,-,TRBJ1-5,TGTGCCAGCAGTGAAGGCCGGGACATAAATCAGCCCCAGCATTTT,CASSEGRDINQPQHF
TRBV2,-,TRBJ1-5,TGTGCCAGCAGTCAGGGGTACAATCAGCCCCAGCATTTT,CASSQGYNQPQHF
TRBV3-1/TRBV3-2,-,TRBJ2-1,TGTGCCAGCAGCCTTAGACTGAGCTACAATGAGCAGTTCTTC,CASSLRLSYNEQFF